The 12 T cell receptor beta chains presented below share a single source sample, sequenced in a study of blood T cells in healthy people across ages (dated by TCRdb to the mid-2010s). The protocol used for the library was 5' RACE. The listed sequencing device is Illumina HiSeq 2500. A second PCR of about 7 to 12 cycles was run with a J-beta primer mix and a sample-barcoded 5' primer. In TCRdb, the public reads were trimmed at Q25 with fastp and aligned with MiXCR, with productive beta chains retained. Entries are consolidated by CDR3 protein sequence, retaining the most common genes and DNA. The sample table shows some 700,000 distinct CDR3 sequences, and roughly 44% are seen once. The top ten clones comprise more than 20% of the sample. Source material: blood. These receptors were taken from a woman in her sixties in good health.

This clonotype was observed a few times. The genes are TRBV14 and TRBJ1-4; 7 bases are shared with TRBD1. The CDR3 consists of 15 residues. V shed 3 bases and J 5 bases; nucleotides not matched to a gene: 6. Germline V gene data show CDR1 as SGHDN and CDR2 as FVKESK. This CDR3 is CASSQPGTENEKLFF. The CDR3 coding sequence is TGTGCCAGCAGCCAGCCCGGGACAGAAAATGAAAAACTGTTTTTT.

The table lists this clonotype with a few counts. The rearrangement uses TRBV16 and TRBJ1-6; 10 bases line up with TRBD1. Germline V lookup: CDR1 KGHSY, CDR2 FQNENV. The V gene end was trimmed by 3 bases and the J gene end by 11 bases; junction bases not matched to a gene: 1. CDR3 size: 13 residues. The CDR3 coding sequence is TGTGCCAGCAGCCAGGGGACAGGGGCACCCCTCCACTTT. As protein: CASSQGTGAPLHF.

This chain connects TRBV9 to TRBJ2-7, with 8 bases aligning to TRBD2. CDR3 size: 15 residues. CDR1 and CDR2 (germline): SGDLS, YYNGEE. The V segment lost 0 bases and the J segment 7 bases; nucleotides outside the gene matches: 9. The CDR3 DNA is TGTGCCAGCAGCGTAGTCGGGGGGGGCTACAATGAGCAGTACTTC. Encoded protein: CASSVVGGGYNEQYF.

Comments on this clonotype: This may arise from a read error, as a much more abundant clone is one base away. The chain is built from TRBV20-1 and TRBJ2-1; 7 positions match TRBD2. This CDR3 has 15 residues. In germline, CDR1 is DFQATT, CDR2 SNEGSKA (reference sequence). As DNA, the CDR3 is TGCAGTGCGGTGGGCGGGAGAGACTCCAACAATGAGCAGTTCTTC. Translated, it gives CSAVGGRDSNNEQFF.

The chain couples TRBV25-1 to TRBJ1-2; unclear D gene. Trimming left V 4 bases short and J 5 bases short, with 14 bases between. The CDR3 extends over 14 amino acids. Germline CDR1 is MGHDK and CDR2 is SYGVNS. The CDR3: CASSGSPAKYGYTF. The CDR3 DNA reads TGTGCCAGCAGTGGCTCGCCAGCGAAGTATGGCTACACCTTC.

The chain combines TRBV20-1 with TRBJ2-1; 14 bases agree with TRBD2. The CDR3 covers 16 residues. J was trimmed by 5 bases and V by 3 bases; bases with no gene match: 6. Germline values: CDR1 DFQATT, CDR2 SNEGSKA (reference sequence). CDR3 DNA: TGCAGTGCTAGCCCGGGACTAGCGGGAGACGACAATGAGCAGTTCTTC. This gives the protein CSASPGLAGDDNEQFF.

This clonotype was recorded at least ten times. The V and J genes are TRBV20-1 and TRBJ2-1; TRBD2 matches at 9 bases. V shed 0 bases, J shed 5 bases, and the junction held 14 bases outside the gene matches. Looked up from germline, CDR1 is DFQATT and CDR2 is SNEGSKA (reference sequence). CDR3 size: 18 residues. The CDR3 reads CSARDRNRSGRKDNEQFF. The CDR3, as DNA: TGCAGTGCTAGAGATCGGAACCGTAGCGGGAGAAAGGACAATGAGCAGTTCTTC.

CDR3 nucleotide sequence: TGTGCCAGCAGCCCTCGGTGGGGTTGGGGAGAAAAACTGTTTTTT. It codes for CASSPRWGWGEKLFF. The V gene is TRBV9, the J gene TRBJ1-4; D not resolved. CDR3 length: 15 residues. Germline CDR1 SGDLS, CDR2 YYNGEE. V was trimmed by 4 bases and J by 8 bases, leaving 18 bases between them.

With regard to this clonotype: One junction end disagrees with the germline gene, perhaps due to a read error. The chain carries TRBV20-1 and TRBJ1-5; 7 nucleotides align to TRBD1. This CDR3 is built from 16 residues. CDR1 is DFQATT, CDR2 SNEGSKA, per germline (reference sequence). DNA for the CDR3: TGCAGTGCTAGGACAGGGAATTACCATAGCAGTCAGCCCCAGCATTTT. It yields the protein CSARTGNYHSSQPQHF.

This clonotype has a handful of counts. The V and J genes are TRBV20-1 and TRBJ2-5; D perhaps matches TRBD2 (6 bases). Trimming stripped 3 bases from V and 4 bases from J, with 15 bases between. The CDR3 is 14 residues long. The germline CDR1 and CDR2 sequences are DFQATT and SNEGSKA (reference sequence). This chain's CDR3 is CSASPTSGGETQYF. The CDR3 region has the DNA TGCAGTGCTAGTCCGACCTCCGGGGGAGAGACCCAGTACTTC.

The J gene is TRBJ2-7, the V gene TRBV6-2 or TRBV6-3; 12 positions match TRBD1. V trimming: 6 bases; J trimming: 4 bases; junction bases outside the gene matches: 7. Per the germline V gene, CDR1 is MNHEY and CDR2 is SVGEGT. The CDR3 covers 15 residues. The CDR3 loop is CASRRGQGARYEQYF. The CDR3 DNA follows: TGTGCCAGCAGGAGGGGACAGGGGGCGCGTTACGAGCAGTACTTC.

The V call is TRBV7-9, the J call TRBJ1-2; weak D call: TRBD1 (6 bases). V was cut by 5 bases and J by 6 bases, with 16 bases left in between. This CDR3 comprises 14 residues. Germline values: CDR1 SEHNR, CDR2 FQNEAQ (reference sequence). CDR3 DNA: TGTGCCAGCAGCCAAAGGACAGAACAGCATGGCTACACCTTC. It specifies CASSQRTEQHGYTF.